Listed below are T cell receptor beta chains from one sample, sequenced in a study of cytomegalovirus exposure and HLA in healthy donors. The repertoire was sequenced with immunoSEQ multiplex PCR; TCRdb's copy has only in-frame clones and lacks some. The sample consists of some 140,000 clones, about three quarters of them appearing once. Sequenced sample: PBMCs. Receptor source: a male donor in good health and CMV-seropositive. CDR3s include the opening cysteine and the closing phenylalanine or tryptophan. Fields, in order: D gene, J gene, clone size, V gene, CDR3 protein, CDR3 DNA. A D gene is named only where the DNA matches it firmly. Some rows have no size entry. The others give once, few or many, or a class for an expanded clone.

d_call: TRBD1
j_call: TRBJ2-1
clone_size: NA
v_call: TRBV5-6
cdr3_aa: CASSWDPGGDEQFF
cdr3_nt: TGTGCCAGCAGCTGGGACCCAGGGGGCGATGAGCAGTTCTTC

d_call: NA
j_call: TRBJ2-2
clone_size: NA
v_call: TRBV9
cdr3_aa: CASSVAGDPLNTGELFF
cdr3_nt: TGTGCCAGCAGCGTAGCGGGGGACCCCCTCAACACCGGGGAGCTGTTTTTT

d_call: NA
j_call: TRBJ2-5
clone_size: NA
v_call: TRBV9
cdr3_aa: CASSVGTLQETRYF
cdr3_nt: TGTGCCAGCAGCGTTGGGACATTGCAAGAGACCCGGTACTTC

d_call: TRBD1
j_call: TRBJ2-5
clone_size: NA
v_call: TRBV2
cdr3_aa: CASSWTGGDWETQYF
cdr3_nt: TGTGCCAGCAGTTGGACAGGGGGCGATTGGGAGACCCAGTACTTC

d_call: NA
j_call: TRBJ1-2
clone_size: NA
v_call: TRBV7-8
cdr3_aa: CASSSAGQSYGYTF
cdr3_nt: TGTGCCAGCAGCTCGGCGGGCCAGAGCTATGGCTACACCTTC

d_call: NA
j_call: TRBJ2-2
clone_size: NA
v_call: TRBV30
cdr3_aa: CARGFTGELFF
cdr3_nt: TGTGCGCGGGGTTTCACCGGGGAGCTGTTTTTT

d_call: NA
j_call: TRBJ2-5
clone_size: NA
v_call: TRBV9
cdr3_aa: CASSVQGSRETQYF
cdr3_nt: TGTGCCAGCAGCGTACAGGGAAGCCGAGAGACCCAGTACTTC

d_call: TRBD1
j_call: TRBJ2-7
clone_size: NA
v_call: TRBV5-6
cdr3_aa: CASGRDRGLVASEQYF
cdr3_nt: TGTGCCAGCGGCCGGGACAGGGGGCTGGTCGCTTCGGAGCAGTACTTC

d_call: NA
j_call: TRBJ2-7
clone_size: NA
v_call: TRBV7-3
cdr3_aa: CASSLIQGAGYEQYF
cdr3_nt: TGTGCCAGCAGCTTAATACAGGGAGCTGGCTACGAGCAGTACTTC

d_call: TRBD1
j_call: TRBJ1-5
clone_size: NA
v_call: TRBV18
cdr3_aa: CASRSGQGGYSNQPQHF
cdr3_nt: TGTGCCAGCCGATCGGGACAGGGAGGTTATAGCAATCAGCCCCAGCATTTT

d_call: TRBD2
j_call: TRBJ2-5
clone_size: few
v_call: TRBV27
cdr3_aa: CASGGGSGYRETQYF
cdr3_nt: TGTGCCAGCGGGGGGGGATCAGGGTACCGAGAGACCCAGTACTTC

d_call: NA
j_call: TRBJ1-2
clone_size: NA
v_call: TRBV10-3
cdr3_aa: CAISESTEINYGYTF
cdr3_nt: TGTGCCATCAGTGAGTCTACAGAAATTAACTATGGCTACACCTTC

d_call: NA
j_call: TRBJ1-1
clone_size: NA
v_call: TRBV2
cdr3_aa: CASNSRGWGAFF
cdr3_nt: TGTGCCAGCAACTCACGGGGTTGGGGAGCTTTCTTT

d_call: NA
j_call: TRBJ1-5
clone_size: once
v_call: TRBV2
cdr3_aa: CASRAVISNQPQHF
cdr3_nt: TGTGCCAGCAGGGCGGTTATAAGCAATCAGCCCCAGCATTTT

d_call: NA
j_call: TRBJ2-5
clone_size: NA
v_call: TRBV7-2
cdr3_aa: CASSLIARQETQYF
cdr3_nt: TGTGCCAGCAGCTTAATTGCTCGGCAAGAGACCCAGTACTTC

d_call: TRBD1
j_call: TRBJ2-4
clone_size: NA
v_call: TRBV18
cdr3_aa: CASSPLDRGGNIQYF
cdr3_nt: TGTGCCAGCTCACCTCTCGACAGGGGAGGAAACATTCAGTACTTC

d_call: NA
j_call: TRBJ1-1
clone_size: NA
v_call: TRBV6-5
cdr3_aa: CASSYGDSRWTEAFF
cdr3_nt: TGTGCCAGCAGTTACGGCGACAGTCGGTGGACTGAAGCTTTCTTT

d_call: NA
j_call: TRBJ2-3
clone_size: NA
v_call: TRBV28
cdr3_aa: CASSSPEGADTQYF
cdr3_nt: TGTGCCAGCAGTTCTCCGGAAGGGGCAGATACGCAGTATTTT

d_call: NA
j_call: TRBJ1-4
clone_size: once
v_call: TRBV5-4
cdr3_aa: CASSLNRENEKLFF
cdr3_nt: TGTGCCAGCAGCTTGAACAGGGAAAATGAAAAACTGTTTTTT

d_call: TRBD1
j_call: TRBJ1-1
clone_size: NA
v_call: TRBV5-8
cdr3_aa: CASSLVRGTEAFF
cdr3_nt: TGTGCCAGCAGCTTGGTCAGGGGGACTGAAGCTTTCTTT

d_call: NA
j_call: TRBJ2-2
clone_size: many
v_call: TRBV9
cdr3_aa: CASSVKGAATGELFF
cdr3_nt: TGTGCCAGCAGCGTAAAGGGAGCGGCCACCGGGGAGCTGTTTTTT

d_call: TRBD1
j_call: TRBJ2-7
clone_size: NA
v_call: TRBV27
cdr3_aa: CASSFSGGEQYF
cdr3_nt: TGTGCCAGCAGTTTTTCAGGGGGCGAGCAGTACTTC

d_call: NA
j_call: TRBJ2-2
clone_size: NA
v_call: TRBV7-3
cdr3_aa: CASSFTRDTGELFF
cdr3_nt: TGTGCCAGCAGCTTCACCCGGGACACCGGGGAGCTGTTTTTT

d_call: NA
j_call: TRBJ1-2
clone_size: once
v_call: TRBV10-3
cdr3_aa: CAISESYNYGYTF
cdr3_nt: TGTGCCATCAGTGAGTCCTACAACTATGGCTACACCTTC

d_call: TRBD1
j_call: TRBJ2-7
clone_size: once
v_call: TRBV28
cdr3_aa: CASSSTGTGVFEQYF
cdr3_nt: TGTGCCAGCAGTTCAACCGGGACAGGGGTTTTCGAGCAGTACTTC

d_call: NA
j_call: TRBJ2-7
clone_size: NA
v_call: TRBV2
cdr3_aa: CASSKYRAERYEQYF
cdr3_nt: TGTGCCAGCAGCAAGTACAGGGCAGAACGGTACGAGCAGTACTTC

d_call: TRBD1
j_call: TRBJ2-1
clone_size: NA
v_call: TRBV7-9
cdr3_aa: CASEGAPFSYNEQFF
cdr3_nt: TGTGCCAGCGAGGGGGCCCCCTTTTCCTACAATGAGCAGTTCTTC

d_call: TRBD1
j_call: TRBJ1-4
clone_size: once
v_call: TRBV7-8
cdr3_aa: CASSLAPGGLNEKLFF
cdr3_nt: TGTGCCAGCAGCTTAGCGCCAGGGGGGCTGAATGAAAAACTGTTTTTT

d_call: TRBD1
j_call: TRBJ2-5
clone_size: NA
v_call: TRBV7-6
cdr3_aa: CASSKGQGLETQYF
cdr3_nt: TGTGCCAGCAGCAAGGGACAGGGTCTGGAGACCCAGTACTTC

d_call: NA
j_call: TRBJ1-5
clone_size: NA
v_call: TRBV5-5
cdr3_aa: CASSIWQGQPQHF
cdr3_nt: TGTGCCAGCAGCATATGGCAGGGGCAGCCCCAGCATTTT

d_call: NA
j_call: TRBJ1-2
clone_size: NA
v_call: TRBV5-6
cdr3_aa: CASSLGSRGANNYGYTF
cdr3_nt: TGTGCCAGCAGCTTGGGCTCACGGGGGGCTAACAACTATGGCTACACCTTC

d_call: NA
j_call: TRBJ2-3
clone_size: NA
v_call: TRBV5-1
cdr3_aa: CASSLVGALTDTQYF
cdr3_nt: TGCGCCAGCAGCTTGGTGGGGGCGCTTACAGATACGCAGTATTTT

d_call: NA
j_call: TRBJ2-3
clone_size: NA
v_call: TRBV11-2
cdr3_aa: CASSLLPSSTDTQYF
cdr3_nt: TGTGCCAGCAGCTTACTACCCTCTAGCACAGATACGCAGTATTTT

d_call: NA
j_call: TRBJ2-1
clone_size: NA
v_call: TRBV7-3
cdr3_aa: CASSFVSENEQFF
cdr3_nt: TGTGCCAGCAGCTTTGTGAGCGAAAATGAGCAGTTCTTC

d_call: NA
j_call: TRBJ2-4
clone_size: NA
v_call: TRBV5-6
cdr3_aa: CASSRAKNIQYF
cdr3_nt: TGTGCCAGCAGCCGAGCCAAAAACATTCAGTACTTC

d_call: NA
j_call: TRBJ1-2
clone_size: NA
v_call: TRBV11-2
cdr3_aa: CASSLGRGRDGYTF
cdr3_nt: TGTGCCAGCAGCTTAGGAAGGGGTAGAGATGGCTACACCTTC

d_call: TRBD1
j_call: TRBJ2-2
clone_size: few
v_call: TRBV5-6
cdr3_aa: CASSWDRYTGELFF
cdr3_nt: TGTGCCAGCAGCTGGGACAGATACACCGGGGAGCTGTTTTTT

d_call: NA
j_call: TRBJ1-5
clone_size: NA
v_call: TRBV12-5
cdr3_aa: CASGLGRGIDNQPQHF
cdr3_nt: TGTGCTAGTGGTTTGGGTAGGGGGATTGACAATCAGCCCCAGCATTTT

d_call: TRBD1
j_call: TRBJ1-6
clone_size: NA
v_call: TRBV5-1
cdr3_aa: CASSLAGQRSSYNSPLHF
cdr3_nt: TGCGCCAGCAGCTTGGCGGGACAGAGGAGCTCCTATAATTCACCCCTCCACTTT

d_call: NA
j_call: TRBJ1-1
clone_size: NA
v_call: TRBV7-9
cdr3_aa: CASSFLSAMNTEAFF
cdr3_nt: TGTGCCAGCAGCTTTTTAAGCGCGATGAACACTGAAGCTTTCTTT